This TCR beta chain was retrieved from a study of blood T cell repertoires in COVID-19. Authors' data handling: Reference gene primer amplification yielded estimated nucleated cell counts. Clones were read by immunoSEQ multiplex PCR, and TCRdb kept only the in-frame ones, dropping some. From that table come the V and J calls and clone size; the DNA was used to work out D and trimming. The sample has hundreds of thousands of clones, around 80% seen once. The sample was peripheral blood. This sequence was found in a man in his forties with acute or convalescent COVID-19.

The CDR3 spells CASSEPQVQETQYF. CDR3 nucleotides: TGTGCCAGCAGTGAACCTCAGGTACAAGAGACCCAGTACTTC. This chain links TRBV6-1 with TRBJ2-5; D is ambiguous. Germline V lookup: CDR1 MNHNS, CDR2 SASEGT. The CDR3 runs 14 residues. Between the trimmed V and J ends, which lost 2 bases and 2 bases, there was a span of 9 bases.